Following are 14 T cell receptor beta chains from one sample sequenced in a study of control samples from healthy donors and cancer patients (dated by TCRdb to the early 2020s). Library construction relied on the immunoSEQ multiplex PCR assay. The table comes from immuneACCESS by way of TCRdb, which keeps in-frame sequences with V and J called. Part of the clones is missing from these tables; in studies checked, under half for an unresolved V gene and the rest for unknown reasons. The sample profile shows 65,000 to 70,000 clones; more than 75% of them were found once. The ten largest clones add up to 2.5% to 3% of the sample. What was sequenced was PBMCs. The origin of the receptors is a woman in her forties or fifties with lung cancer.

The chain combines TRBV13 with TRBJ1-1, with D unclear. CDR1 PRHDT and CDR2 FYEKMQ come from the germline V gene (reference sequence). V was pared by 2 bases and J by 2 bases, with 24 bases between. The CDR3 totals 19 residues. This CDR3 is CASSLSILGGISENTEAFF. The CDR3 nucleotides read TGTGCCAGCAGCTTATCTATCCTAGGAGGAATAAGCGAAAACACTGAAGCTTTCTTT.

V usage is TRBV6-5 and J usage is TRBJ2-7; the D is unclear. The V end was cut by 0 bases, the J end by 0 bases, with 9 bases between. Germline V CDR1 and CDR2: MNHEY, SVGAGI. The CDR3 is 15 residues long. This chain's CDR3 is CASSYSSTSSYEQYF. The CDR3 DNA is TGTGCCAGCAGTTACTCGTCCACCTCCTCCTACGAGCAGTACTTC.

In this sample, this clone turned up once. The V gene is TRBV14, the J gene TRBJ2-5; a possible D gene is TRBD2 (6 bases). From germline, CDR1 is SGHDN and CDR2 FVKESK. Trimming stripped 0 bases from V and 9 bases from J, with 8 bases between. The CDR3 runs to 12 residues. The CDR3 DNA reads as TGTGCCAGCAGCCAAGATACTAGCCCCCAGTACTTC. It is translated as CASSQDTSPQYF.

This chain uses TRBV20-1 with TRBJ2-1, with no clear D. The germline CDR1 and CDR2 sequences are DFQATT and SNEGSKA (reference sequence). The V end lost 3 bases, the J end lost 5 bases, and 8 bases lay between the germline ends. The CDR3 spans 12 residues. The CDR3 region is CSASGRHNEQFF. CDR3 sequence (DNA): TGCAGTGCTAGTGGACGGCACAATGAGCAGTTCTTC.

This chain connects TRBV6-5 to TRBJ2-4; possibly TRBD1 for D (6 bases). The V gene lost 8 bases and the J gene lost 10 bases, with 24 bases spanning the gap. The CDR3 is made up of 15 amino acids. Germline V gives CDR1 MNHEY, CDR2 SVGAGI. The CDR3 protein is CASGTFGQRSRIQYF. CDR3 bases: TGTGCCAGCGGAACCTTCGGACAGCGGTCAAGGATTCAGTACTTC.

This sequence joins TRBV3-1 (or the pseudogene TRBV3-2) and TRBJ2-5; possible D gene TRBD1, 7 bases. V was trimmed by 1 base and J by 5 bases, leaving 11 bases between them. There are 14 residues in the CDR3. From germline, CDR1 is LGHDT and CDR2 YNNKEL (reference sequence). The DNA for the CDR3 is TGTGCCAGCAGCCAAGGGAGGGACAGCGAGACCCAGTACTTC. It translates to CASSQGRDSETQYF.

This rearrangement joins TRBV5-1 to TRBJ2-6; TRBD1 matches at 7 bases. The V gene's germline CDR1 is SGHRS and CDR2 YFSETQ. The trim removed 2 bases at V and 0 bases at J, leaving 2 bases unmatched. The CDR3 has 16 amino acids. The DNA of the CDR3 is TGCGCCAGCAGCTTACAGGGGAACTCTGGGGCCAACGTCCTGACTTTC. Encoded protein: CASSLQGNSGANVLTF.

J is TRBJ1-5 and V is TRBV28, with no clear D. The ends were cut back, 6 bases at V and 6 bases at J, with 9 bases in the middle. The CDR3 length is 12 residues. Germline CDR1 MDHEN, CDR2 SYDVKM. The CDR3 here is CASRKPGQPQHF. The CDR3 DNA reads TGTGCCAGCAGGAAACCGGGTCAGCCCCAGCATTTT.

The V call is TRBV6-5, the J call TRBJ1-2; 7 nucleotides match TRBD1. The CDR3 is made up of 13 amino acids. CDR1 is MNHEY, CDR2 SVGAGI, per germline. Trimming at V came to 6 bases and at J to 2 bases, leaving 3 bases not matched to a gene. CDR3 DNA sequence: TGTGCCAGCAGCGACAGGGTGAACTATGGCTACACCTTC. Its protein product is CASSDRVNYGYTF.

The CDR3 DNA is TGTGCCAGCACGAGGACAGGGGCTTCGGAGGATGGCTACACCTTC. Protein sequence: CASTRTGASEDGYTF. The chain couples TRBV6-6 to TRBJ1-2, with TRBD1 matching over 9 bases. The CDR3 totals 15 residues. Looked up from germline, CDR1 is MNHNY and CDR2 is SVGAGI (reference sequence). V lost 7 bases to trimming and J lost 6 bases; unmatched junction nucleotides: 12.

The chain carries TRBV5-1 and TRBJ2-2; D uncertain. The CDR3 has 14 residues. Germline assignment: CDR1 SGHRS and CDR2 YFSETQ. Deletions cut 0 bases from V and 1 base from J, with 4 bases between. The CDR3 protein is CASSLGMNTGELFF. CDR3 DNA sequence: TGCGCCAGCAGCTTGGGAATGAACACCGGGGAGCTGTTTTTT.

CDR3 bases: TGTGCCAGCAGCCCCCAAGTGAACGGGGGTTACAATGAGCAGTTCTTC. Protein product: CASSPQVNGGYNEQFF. J is TRBJ2-1 and V is TRBV3-1 (or the pseudogene TRBV3-2); D is possibly TRBD2 (6 bases). The CDR3 extends over 16 amino acids. The germline V gene encodes CDR1 LGHDT and CDR2 YNNKEL (reference sequence). Trimming stripped 4 bases from V and 4 bases from J, with 17 bases between.

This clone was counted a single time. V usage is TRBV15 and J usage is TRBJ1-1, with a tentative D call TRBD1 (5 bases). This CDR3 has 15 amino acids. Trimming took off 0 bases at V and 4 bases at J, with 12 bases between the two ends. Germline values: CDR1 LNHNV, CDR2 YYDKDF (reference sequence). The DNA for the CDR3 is TGTGCCACCAGCAGAGATCCGGCAGGGAGCACTGAAGCTTTCTTT. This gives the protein CATSRDPAGSTEAFF.

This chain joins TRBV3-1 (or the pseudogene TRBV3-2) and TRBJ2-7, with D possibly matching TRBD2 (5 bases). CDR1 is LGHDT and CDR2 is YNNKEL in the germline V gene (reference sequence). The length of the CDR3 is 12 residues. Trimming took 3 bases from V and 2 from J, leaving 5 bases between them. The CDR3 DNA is TGTGCCAGCAGCCACGGGGCCTACGAGCAGTACTTC. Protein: CASSHGAYEQYF.